This T cell receptor beta chain was captured by sequencing in a study of shared clonotypes between healthy human individuals. For the study at large: The study enrolled a couple of women and a few men aged 18 to 49.

There were no recent acute infections or vaccinations among the donors, who were healthy HIV-negative adults. All participating donors were Caucasian adults from Nashville, Tennessee. Clones were sequenced by immunoSEQ multiplex PCR, and TCRdb holds only the in-frame ones, with some missing. The table lists 450,000 to 500,000 clones, about 72% of them singletons. The CDR3 covers 12 residues. Looked up from germline, CDR1 is MRHNA and CDR2 is SNTAGT. V was pared by 2 bases and J by 8 bases, with 10 bases between. The sequence came from a woman between 40 and 55 years old in good health. Some clones in this sample may be carry-over from other donors' samples. Material for sequencing was PBMCs. The chain combines TRBV6-4 with TRBJ2-7; D is perhaps TRBD1 (5 bases). CDR3: CASSDPLGQQYF. The CDR3 region has the DNA TGTGCCAGCAGTGACCCCTTGGGGCAGCAGTACTTC.